Following are 16 T cell receptor beta chains from one sample sequenced in a study of cytomegalovirus exposure and HLA in healthy donors. This PCR relied on a set of 60 Vbeta primers and 13 Jbeta primers. The assay was immunoSEQ multiplex PCR, and TCRdb's table has in-frame clones only and misses some. The sample includes approximately 110,000 clones, roughly 69% of them seen just once. The sample comprised PBMCs. Source of these receptors: a woman in her thirties or forties in good health and CMV-seropositive.

The chain uses TRBV6-4 and TRBJ1-5, with 9 nucleotides matching TRBD1. This CDR3 is built from 13 residues. Unmatched junction bases numbered 3, after V lost 6 bases and J lost 6 bases. Germline CDR1 reads MRHNA; CDR2 reads SNTAGT. The CDR3 sequence: CASSPDRGQPQHF. DNA of the CDR3: TGTGCCAGCAGCCCGGACAGGGGTCAGCCCCAGCATTTT.

The chain combines TRBV6-6 with TRBJ1-2; D ambiguous. There are 11 residues in the CDR3. The V end lost 6 bases, the J end lost 8 bases, and 10 bases lay between the germline ends. Per the germline V gene, CDR1 is MNHNY and CDR2 is SVGAGI (reference sequence). In nucleotides, the CDR3 is TGTGCCAGCAGCTCTGGAGGAGGCTACACCTTC. As protein: CASSSGGGYTF.

The rearrangement links TRBV9 to TRBJ2-3; D may be TRBD2 (5 bases). Trimming took off 0 bases at V and 4 bases at J, with 9 bases between the two ends. This CDR3 comprises 14 residues. Germline V gene sequence: CDR1 SGDLS, CDR2 YYNGEE. In DNA form, the CDR3 reads TGTGCCAGCAGCGTAGCTAGCCACTCAGATACGCAGTATTTT. It codes for CASSVASHSDTQYF.

This chain connects TRBV5-1 to TRBJ2-5; TRBD2 matches 12 bases. Trimming at V came to 4 bases and at J to 1 base, leaving 8 bases not matched to a gene. CDR1 and CDR2 from the germline V gene are SGHRS and YFSETQ. The CDR3 sequence is 17 residues long. In DNA, the CDR3 is TGCGCCAGCAGCCTCCAACCGGGACTAGCGGGCCAAGAGACCCAGTACTTC. Translating it yields CASSLQPGLAGQETQYF. Full variable domain (missing parts from reference TRBV5-1 and TRBJ2-5): KAGVTQTPRYLIKTRGQQVTLSCSPISGHRSVSWYQQTPGQGLQFLFEYFSETQRNKGNFPGRFSGRQFSNSRSEMNVSTLELGDSALYLCASSLQPGLAGQETQYFGPGTRLLVL.

The CDR3 DNA sequence: TGTGCCAGCAGTGAAGCAGGGGGAGCCTATGGCTACACCTTC. As protein: CASSEAGGAYGYTF. The chain employs TRBV2 and TRBJ1-2, with D possibly being TRBD1 (6 bases). The V end lost 0 bases, the J end lost 4 bases, and 9 bases lay between the germline ends. The CDR3 totals 14 residues. The germline V gene encodes CDR1 SNHLY and CDR2 FYNNEI.

There are a few counts of this clone. V is TRBV2 and J is TRBJ1-5; 7 bases fit TRBD1. This CDR3 region has 14 residues. Germline lookup yields CDR1 SNHLY and CDR2 FYNNEI. J gave up 4 bases and V 6 bases, and 6 bases lay outside the gene matches. The CDR3: CASRASQGNQPQHF. The CDR3 DNA reads as TGTGCCAGCAGGGCCTCACAGGGGAATCAGCCCCAGCATTTT.

The rearrangement links TRBV5-4 to TRBJ2-7; D uncertain. The germline gives CDR1 SGHNT, CDR2 YYREEE (reference sequence). V lost 1 base to trimming and J lost 3 bases, with 5 bases between them. The CDR3 runs to 12 residues. CDR3 protein: CASSLFSYEQYF. Here the CDR3 DNA reads TGTGCCAGCAGCTTGTTTAGCTACGAGCAGTACTTC.

The V call is TRBV9, the J call TRBJ2-7; the D gene is possibly TRBD1 (5 bases). This CDR3 has 14 amino acids. Trimming took off 3 bases at V and 3 bases at J, with 13 bases between the two ends. The V gene's germline CDR1 is SGDLS and CDR2 YYNGEE. The chain's CDR3 is CASSANDRGYEQYF. CDR3 nucleotides: TGTGCCAGCAGCGCCAACGACAGAGGCTACGAGCAGTACTTC. Full variable domain (outside the CDR3, taken from reference TRBV9 and TRBJ2-7): DSGVTQTPKHLITATGQRVTLRCSPRSGDLSVYWYQQSLDQGLQFLIQYYNGEERAKGNILERFSAQQFPDLHSELNLSSLELGDSALYFCASSANDRGYEQYFGPGTRLTVT.

The chain's CDR3 is CASSYSNYEQFF. CDR3 nucleotides: TGTGCCAGCAGTTACTCGAACTATGAGCAGTTCTTC. The rearrangement joins TRBV6-6 to TRBJ2-1, with unresolved D. CDR1 and CDR2 from the germline V gene are MNHNY and SVGAGI (reference sequence). Trimming left V 0 bases short and J 8 bases short, with 5 bases between. The CDR3 is made up of 12 amino acids.

This clone was detected a few times. J is TRBJ2-7 and V is TRBV10-3; D gene uncertain. Germline V CDR1 and CDR2: ENHRY, SYGVKD. The CDR3 loop spans 15 amino acids. The ends were cut back, 0 bases at V and 6 bases at J, with 15 bases in the middle. The DNA for the CDR3 is TGTGCCATCAGTGAGTCGAACAGTCATCTTTCCGAGCAGTACTTC. Protein sequence: CAISESNSHLSEQYF.

The J gene is TRBJ2-1, the V gene TRBV2, with D unclear. This CDR3 spans 10 amino acids. Germline values: CDR1 SNHLY, CDR2 FYNNEI. DNA for the CDR3: TGTGCTTCACTGGTCTATGAGCAGTTCTTC. Translating it yields CASLVYEQFF.

The chain links TRBV5-4 to TRBJ2-7; 9 bases fit TRBD2. In germline, CDR1 is SGHNT, CDR2 YYREEE (reference sequence). The CDR3 loop spans 16 amino acids. J was trimmed by 4 bases and V by 5 bases; bases with no gene match: 13. The CDR3 is CASRGGASGDGYEQYF. The DNA of the CDR3 is TGTGCCAGCAGGGGGGGTGCTAGCGGGGACGGTTACGAGCAGTACTTC.

This clone was recorded a few times. The chain has TRBV4-3 and TRBJ1-2; the D is unclear. The CDR3 sequence is 13 residues long. The germline V gene has CDR1 LGHNA and CDR2 YSLEER. The V gene lost 1 base and the J gene lost 5 bases, with 8 bases spanning the gap. CDR3 residues: CASSQVNSYGYTF. The CDR3 nucleotides read TGCGCCAGCAGCCAAGTTAACAGTTATGGCTACACCTTC.

The CDR3 DNA sequence: TGTGCCATCAGTGGGACAGGGGAGGATGGCTACACCTTC. It is translated as CAISGTGEDGYTF. J is TRBJ1-2 and V is TRBV10-3; the match to TRBD1 covers 9 bases. Trimming took 4 bases from V and 6 from J; bases not matched to a gene: 3. The CDR3 consists of 13 residues. Per the germline V gene, CDR1 is ENHRY and CDR2 is SYGVKD.

The chain employs TRBV2 and TRBJ2-7; D is possibly TRBD2 (5 bases). With 6 bases removed from V and 2 bases from J, the gap between germline ends came to 11 bases. CDR1 SNHLY and CDR2 FYNNEI come from the germline V gene. The CDR3 has 13 residues. The CDR3 DNA reads as TGTGCCAGCAGCCGGGGTAGGCCCTACGAGCAGTACTTC. Protein sequence: CASSRGRPYEQYF.

A word on this clone: One junction end disagrees with the germline gene, perhaps due to a read error. At the DNA level, this CDR3 is encoded by other sequences in the same sample as well. The chain couples TRBV6-5 to TRBJ1-2, with TRBD1 matching 9 bases. Germline lookup yields CDR1 MNHEY and CDR2 SVGAGI. The CDR3 runs to 12 residues. CDR3 sequence: CASKGTGYGYTF. The CDR3 bases are TGCGCCAGCAAGGGGACAGGGTATGGCTACACCTTC.